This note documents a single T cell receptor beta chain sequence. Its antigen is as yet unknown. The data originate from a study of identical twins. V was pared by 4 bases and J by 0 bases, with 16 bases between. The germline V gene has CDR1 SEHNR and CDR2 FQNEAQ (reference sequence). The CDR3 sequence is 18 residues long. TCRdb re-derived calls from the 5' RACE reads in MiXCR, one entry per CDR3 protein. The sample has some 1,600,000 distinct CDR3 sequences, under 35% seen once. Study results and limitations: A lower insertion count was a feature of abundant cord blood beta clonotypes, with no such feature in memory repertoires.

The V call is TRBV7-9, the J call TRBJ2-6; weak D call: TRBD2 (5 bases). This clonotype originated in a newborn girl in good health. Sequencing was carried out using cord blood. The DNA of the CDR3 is TGTGCCAGCAGCTCCGCCGGGGTTTCCAGCTCTGGGGCCAACGTCCTGACTTTC. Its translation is CASSSAGVSSSGANVLTF.